This passage covers 14 T cell receptor beta chains from one sample sequenced in a study of T cells in Graves' hyperthyroidism and ophthalmopathy. Amplified regions were TCR beta CDR3 sequences from RNA transcripts. An initial round of RT-PCR targeting the TCR CDR3 relied on the HTBI primer set. TCRdb processed the multiplex PCR reads anew with MiXCR; each CDR3 protein has one entry. The sample contains 460,000 or so distinct CDR3 sequences, around 15% of which appear only once. The sequencing sample was made of blood. The receptors shown here come from a woman between 18 and 30 years old with Graves' hyperthyroidism.

The table lists this clonotype with many counts. The J gene is TRBJ1-2, the V gene TRBV5-1; a possible D gene is TRBD1 (5 bases). Trimming left V 4 bases short and J 0 bases short, with 13 bases between. The CDR3 consists of 15 residues. Per the germline V gene, CDR1 is SGHRS and CDR2 is YFSETQ. CDR3 sequence (DNA): TGCGCCAGCAGCCCCCAGGGAAAGGCTAACTATGGCTACACCTTC. Translation gives CASSPQGKANYGYTF. Combining the CDR3 with reference TRBV5-1 and TRBJ1-2 gives the whole variable domain KAGVTQTPRYLIKTRGQQVTLSCSPISGHRSVSWYQQTPGQGLQFLFEYFSETQRNKGNFPGRFSGRQFSNSRSEMNVSTLELGDSALYLCASSPQGKANYGYTFGSGTRLTVV.

This clonotype has ten or more counts. V gene TRBV11-3 combines with J gene TRBJ2-1; the D call may be TRBD1 or TRBD2 (5 bases each). Germline assignment: CDR1 SGHNT and CDR2 YENEEA. The CDR3 totals 16 residues. V lost 4 bases, J lost 1 base, and 14 bases lay in between. The DNA of the CDR3 is TGTGCCAGCAGCTCTGGTAGCGCAGGGTCCTACAATGAGCAGTTCTTC. Translating it yields CASSSGSAGSYNEQFF.

This clonotype was counted ten times or more. Here the CDR3 DNA reads TGTGCCAGCAGACGTAGCGGGAGCGGAATCGGGGAGCTGTTTTTT. It codes for CASRRSGSGIGELFF. The chain combines TRBV6-2 or TRBV6-3 with TRBJ2-2; 9 bases match TRBD2. Germline V lookup: CDR1 MNHEY, CDR2 SVGEGT. This CDR3 is 15 amino acids long. J lost 7 bases, V lost 6 bases, and 9 bases had no gene match.

The sample holds many counts of this clonotype. CDR3 DNA sequence: TGTGCCAGCAGTTTTAAAGGGAACTACGAGCAGTACTTC. It specifies CASSFKGNYEQYF. This chain links TRBV12-3 or TRBV12-4 with TRBJ2-7; D uncertain. Trimming left V 3 bases short and J 3 bases short, with 9 bases between. The CDR3 extends over 13 amino acids.

This chain connects TRBV10-3 to TRBJ2-3; 11 bases align to TRBD2. Trimming cost V 8 bases and J 2 bases; bases outside gene matches: 3. The CDR3 has 14 amino acids. Germline lookup yields CDR1 ENHRY and CDR2 SYGVKD. The CDR3 nucleotides are TGTGCCATCCTTAGCGGGAGGGACACAGATACGCAGTATTTT. Translation gives CAILSGRDTDTQYF.

This clonotype has just a few counts. This chain joins TRBV19 and TRBJ2-3, with 10 bases matching TRBD2. The CDR3 covers 16 residues. V trimming: 0 bases; J trimming: 4 bases; junction bases outside the gene matches: 4. Germline loops: CDR1 LNHDA, CDR2 SQIVND (reference sequence). The CDR3 here is CASSIDLLAGADTQYF. The DNA for the CDR3 is TGTGCCAGTAGTATAGACCTCCTAGCGGGAGCAGATACGCAGTATTTT.

The chain has TRBV4-2 and TRBJ2-2; 7 bases align to TRBD2. Looked up from germline, CDR1 is LGHNA and CDR2 is YNFKEQ. The CDR3 has 15 amino acids. The J segment lost 7 bases and the V segment lost 4 bases, leaving 9 bases of the junction unmatched. The CDR3 DNA is TGTGCCAGCAGCCCAGGAGGTGGGAGGGGCGGGGAGCTGTTTTTT. As protein: CASSPGGGRGGELFF.

This clonotype appeared many times. The V call is TRBV11-3, the J call TRBJ2-1, with TRBD2 matching over 13 bases. Germline V gene data show CDR1 as SGHNT and CDR2 as YENEEA. V lost 3 bases to trimming and J lost 7 bases; unmatched junction nucleotides: 6. The CDR3 is 16 residues long. The CDR3: CASSLGLAGRGNEQFF. The CDR3 region has the DNA TGTGCCAGCAGCTTGGGACTAGCGGGGCGGGGGAATGAGCAGTTCTTC.

This clonotype occurred many times. The chain combines TRBV12-3 or TRBV12-4 with TRBJ1-3; D is undetermined. V was cut by 5 bases and J by 0 bases, with 11 bases left in between. The CDR3 is made up of 15 amino acids. The CDR3 bases are TGTGCCAGCAGTGTCGACGTGCTCTCTGGAAACACCATATATTTT. It codes for CASSVDVLSGNTIYF.

This clonotype was found many times. J is TRBJ2-5 and V is TRBV25-1; D unclear. Trimming pared 1 base from V and 3 bases from J, leaving 6 bases between. The CDR3 is 13 amino acids. The V gene's germline CDR1 is MGHDK and CDR2 SYGVNS. CDR3 sequence: CASSESQEETQYF. DNA of the CDR3: TGTGCCAGCAGTGAATCCCAGGAAGAGACCCAGTACTTC.

Ten or more counts support this clonotype. This chain uses TRBV27 with TRBJ2-1, with TRBD1 matching over 9 bases. The trim removed 3 bases at V and 7 bases at J, leaving 4 bases unmatched. The CDR3 is 14 residues long. Germline CDR1 is MNHEY and CDR2 is SMNVEV (reference sequence). The CDR3 loop reads CASSFGTGSNEQFF. For the CDR3, the DNA is TGTGCCAGCAGTTTCGGGACAGGGTCTAATGAGCAGTTCTTC.

This clonotype was seen repeatedly, ten times or more. This chain's CDR3 is CASSPLGSGSLNEQFF. CDR3 nucleotide sequence: TGTGCCAGCAGTCCCCTAGGGAGCGGGAGTTTGAATGAGCAGTTCTTC. The chain carries TRBV27 and TRBJ2-1; 8 nucleotides agree with TRBD2. Germline assignment: CDR1 MNHEY and CDR2 SMNVEV (reference sequence). The CDR3 spans 16 residues. With 5 bases clipped from V and 7 bases from J, the junction kept 13 bases outside the gene matches.

The chain uses TRBV3-1 and TRBJ2-1; tentative D call: TRBD2 (5 bases). CDR3 length: 14 residues. Germline CDR1 LGHDT, CDR2 YNNKEL (reference sequence). Trimming pared 0 bases from V and 5 bases from J, leaving 8 bases between. CDR3 sequence (DNA): TGTGCCAGCAGCCAAGATCTGGAGGACAATGAGCAGTTCTTC. It specifies CASSQDLEDNEQFF.

On this clonotype itself: One end of the junction fails to match germline, which may point to a read error. DNA for the CDR3: TGTACCAGCAGTCGCAACATGAACACTGAAGCTTTCTTT. Translated: CTSSRNMNTEAFF. The chain employs TRBV6-1 and TRBJ1-1; D remains ambiguous. Germline CDR1 and CDR2: MNHNS and SASEGT. There are 13 residues in the CDR3.